One and the same sample provided the 25 T cell receptor beta chains below, sequenced in a study of blood T cells in healthy people across ages. A second about 7 to 12 cycle PCR used barcoded and J-beta primers. A single record per CDR3 protein comes from TCRdb applying MiXCR to the 5' RACE reads. This sample has approximately 1.5 million distinct CDR3 sequences; roughly two fifths occur once, and the top ten carry around 4%. The material sequenced was blood. The receptor source for this set is a young woman in good health.

J is TRBJ2-3 and V is TRBV5-1; no clear D. CDR1 SGHRS and CDR2 YFSETQ come from the germline V gene. V was cut by 4 bases and J by 6 bases, with 24 bases left in between. This CDR3 has 17 residues. Here the CDR3 DNA reads TGCGCCAGCAGCGACACCTCCGACTTTTTTGGTAGGGATACGCAGTATTTT. The encoded protein is CASSDTSDFFGRDTQYF.

The genes are TRBV20-1 and TRBJ2-2; D is possibly TRBD1 or TRBD2 (5 bases each). The V and J ends lost 6 bases and 5 bases respectively, with 19 bases between them. Germline-derived CDR1 and CDR2 are DFQATT and SNEGSKA (reference sequence). This CDR3 spans 15 amino acids. In DNA, the CDR3 is TGCAGTGCCTCTCCCTCAGGGAGAGAGACCGGGGAGCTGTTTTTT. Translation: CSASPSGRETGELFF.

This sequence joins TRBV24-1 and TRBJ2-1; 7 bases align to TRBD2. The J call may be incorrect, as the DNA end agrees better with TRBJ2-7. Germline CDR1 reads KGHDR; CDR2 reads SFDVKD. The CDR3 length is 14 residues. CDR3 sequence reads: CATAPGGSYNEQYF. CDR3 coding DNA: TGTGCCACCGCCCCGGGGGGATCCTACAATGAGCAGTACTTC.

This chain uses TRBV4-3 with TRBJ1-1; D is perhaps TRBD1 (6 bases). The CDR3 loop spans 16 amino acids. Germline CDR1 is LGHNA and CDR2 is YSLEER. V was cut by 4 bases and J by 2 bases, with 17 bases left in between. CDR3 bases: TGCGCCAGCAGCCGCGTGGGGGGGGGGCCCAACACTGAAGCTTTCTTT. This translates into CASSRVGGGPNTEAFF.

This sequence joins TRBV29-1 and TRBJ1-2; D remains ambiguous. CDR1 is SQVTM, CDR2 ANQGSEA, per germline. V was pared by 4 bases and J by 4 bases, with 10 bases between. The CDR3 has 12 amino acids. This chain's CDR3 is CSVVIGIYGYTF. The CDR3 nucleotides are TGCAGCGTTGTCATAGGGATCTATGGCTACACCTTC.

This clonotype was observed a few times. The chain uses TRBV20-1 and TRBJ1-4, with D unresolved. This CDR3 spans 15 amino acids. The germline CDR1 and CDR2 sequences are DFQATT and SNEGSKA (reference sequence). V dropped 5 bases and J dropped 0 bases, with 13 bases sitting between them. This chain's CDR3 is CSAGTRRTTNEKLFF. CDR3 nucleotide sequence: TGCAGTGCTGGAACAAGAAGAACAACTAATGAAAAACTGTTTTTT.

Concerning this clonotype: Sequence at one end of the junction differs from germline and may be a read error. The CDR3 DNA reads as TGCGCCAGCGAAGAGAACTCTGGGGCCAACGTCCCGACTTTC. Its protein product is CASEENSGANVPTF. This chain links TRBV5-1 with TRBJ2-6; D might be TRBD1 (5 bases). CDR3 length: 14 residues. From germline, CDR1 is SGHRS and CDR2 YFSETQ.

The J gene is TRBJ2-2, the V gene TRBV20-1, with unresolved D. Trimming removed 0 bases from V and 6 bases from J, with 14 bases in between. CDR1 is DFQATT, CDR2 SNEGSKA, per germline (reference sequence). The CDR3 contains 15 residues. CDR3 bases: TGCAGTGCTAGAGATGAAGGGCTGGGTCCCGGGGAGCTGTTTTTT. As protein: CSARDEGLGPGELFF.

A remark on this clonotype: The junction shows a germline mismatch at one end, possibly a read error. The chain recombines TRBV27 with TRBJ2-4; D is uncertain. The tail of the sequence fits TRBJ2-7 better, so the J call may be wrong. This CDR3 spans 13 amino acids. Germline V CDR1 and CDR2: MNHEY, SMNVEV (reference sequence). The CDR3 bases are TGTGCCAGCAGTGTATCGGTGGAATACGAGCAGTACTTC. Its translation is CASSVSVEYEQYF.

The chain recombines TRBV30 with TRBJ2-5; TRBD1 might be the D (5 bases). Judging by the DNA end, TRBJ2-7 fits better; the J call may be wrong. The CDR3 contains 15 residues. The V gene's germline CDR1 is GTSNPN and CDR2 SVGIG (reference sequence). The CDR3, as DNA: TGTGCCTGGAGTGTCCTTGGGGCCAGGCTTTACGAGCAGTACTTC. It codes for CAWSVLGARLYEQYF.

V is TRBV6-6 and J is TRBJ2-2, with 8 bases identical to TRBD2. The CDR3 consists of 12 residues. Germline CDR1 reads MNHNY; CDR2 reads SVGAGI (reference sequence). V trimming: 11 bases; J trimming: 7 bases; junction bases outside the gene matches: 6. This CDR3 reads CAAGGEVGELFF. CDR3 DNA: TGTGCCGCCGGGGGGGAGGTCGGGGAGCTGTTTTTT.

In this sample, this clonotype turned up a few times. This chain joins TRBV4-3 and TRBJ1-5; D gene unclear. V was pared by 0 bases and J by 1 base, with 7 bases between. Germline V gene lookup returns CDR1 LGHNA and CDR2 YSLEER. This CDR3 has 15 residues. CDR3 DNA: TGCGCCAGCAGCCAAGATGTGTTGAGCAATCAGCCCCAGCATTTT. Residues: CASSQDVLSNQPQHF.

This clonotype showed up just a few times. CDR3 sequence (DNA): TGCGCCAGCAGCCAAGTTGTAGGGAATCGTCAGCCCCAGCATTTT. Translated: CASSQVVGNRQPQHF. This chain joins TRBV4-1 and TRBJ1-5; unclear D gene. CDR1 and CDR2 (germline): MGHRA, YSYEKL. Trimming left V 1 base short and J 6 bases short, with 13 bases between. This CDR3 spans 15 amino acids.

V usage is TRBV3-1 and J usage is TRBJ2-1, with TRBD1 matching over 7 bases. Per the germline V gene, CDR1 is LGHDT and CDR2 is YNNKEL (reference sequence). J lost 4 bases, V lost 3 bases, and 18 bases had no gene match. CDR3 length: 19 residues. CDR3 protein: CASSQAPIHPGQPYNEQFF. The CDR3 coding sequence is TGTGCCAGCAGCCAGGCCCCTATCCATCCGGGACAGCCGTACAATGAGCAGTTCTTC.

This rearrangement joins TRBV20-1 to TRBJ2-3, with TRBD1 identical over 8 bases. V dropped 6 bases and J dropped 5; count of bases not matched to a gene: 4. The CDR3 sequence is 12 residues long. Germline CDR1 reads DFQATT; CDR2 reads SNEGSKA (reference sequence). The CDR3 loop reads CSARGRGDTQYF. The CDR3 nucleotides read TGCAGTGCCAGGGGGCGAGGAGATACGCAGTATTTT.

This chain uses TRBV2 with TRBJ2-3; 8 bases fit TRBD2. The CDR3 is 14 residues long. Germline assignment: CDR1 SNHLY and CDR2 FYNNEI. V lost 4 bases and J lost 3; bases outside the gene matches: 3. CDR3 nucleotide sequence: TGTGCCAGCAGTGGTAGCGGGATAACAGATACGCAGTATTTT. This codes for CASSGSGITDTQYF.

The chain is built from TRBV14 and TRBJ2-1, with TRBD2 matching 10 bases. Per the germline V gene, CDR1 is SGHDN and CDR2 is FVKESK. This CDR3 has 17 amino acids. Germline trimming cut 4 bases from V and 6 bases from J; bases unmatched to any gene: 12. The CDR3 is CASSLDIQRGGTNEQFF. CDR3 bases: TGTGCCAGCAGCCTTGATATCCAGCGGGGGGGCACCAATGAGCAGTTCTTC.

A few counts support this clonotype. The chain couples TRBV6-2 or TRBV6-3 to TRBJ2-3; the match to TRBD2 covers 13 bases. The CDR3 has 16 residues. The germline V gene has CDR1 MNHEY and CDR2 SVGEGT. Trimming took 5 bases from V and 4 from J; bases not matched to a gene: 6. The CDR3 sequence: CASSLRTSGSPDTQYF. DNA of the CDR3: TGTGCCAGCAGTCTCCGGACTAGCGGGAGCCCAGATACGCAGTATTTT.

The chain recombines TRBV11-2 with TRBJ2-3; TRBD2 matches 9 bases. This CDR3 spans 14 amino acids. V shed 4 bases and J 6 bases; nucleotides not matched to a gene: 5. Germline CDR1 SGHAT, CDR2 FQNNGV. The CDR3 nucleotides read TGTGCCAGCAGCTCAATTAGCGGGGGTGATACGCAGTATTTT. Its protein product is CASSSISGGDTQYF.

This clonotype was observed a few times. V usage is TRBV6-1 and J usage is TRBJ2-3, with a weak D call TRBD1 (6 bases). Trimming removed 4 bases at V and 5 bases at J, with 19 bases between. The germline gives CDR1 MNHNS, CDR2 SASEGT. The length of the CDR3 is 16 residues. This CDR3 is CASSAPGHPLGDTQYF. The CDR3 DNA reads TGTGCCAGCAGTGCCCCGGGACACCCACTGGGAGATACGCAGTATTTT.

This clonotype was observed a handful of times. The CDR3 loop reads CASSLDYKNEQFF. CDR3 DNA sequence: TGTGCCAGCAGTTTAGACTACAAAAATGAGCAGTTCTTC. This chain connects TRBV27 to TRBJ2-1; D is possibly TRBD2 (5 bases). The CDR3 contains 13 residues. Trimming removed 2 bases at V and 7 bases at J, with 9 bases between. From germline, CDR1 is MNHEY and CDR2 SMNVEV (reference sequence).

To note about this clonotype: This sequence may be a read error, since a much larger clone differs from it by one base. The genes are TRBV3-1 and TRBJ2-5, with D perhaps TRBD1 (5 bases). Looked up from germline, CDR1 is LGHDT and CDR2 is YNNKEL (reference sequence). The CDR3 spans 15 residues. With 0 bases removed from V and 11 bases from J, the gap between germline ends came to 19 bases. Here the CDR3 reads CASSQEGSRGHEQYF. For the CDR3, the DNA is TGTGCCAGCAGCCAAGAGGGGTCAAGGGGCCATGAGCAGTACTTC.

V is TRBV6-2 or TRBV6-3 and J is TRBJ2-2; perhaps TRBD2 as D (5 bases). Germline V gene data show CDR1 as MNHEY and CDR2 as SVGEGT. V was cut by 0 bases and J by 4 bases, with 6 bases left in between. This CDR3 has 14 residues. Here the CDR3 DNA reads TGTGCCAGCAGTTACTCGACTATCACCGGGGAGCTGTTTTTT. The encoded protein is CASSYSTITGELFF.

The genes are TRBV5-1 and TRBJ2-3; 9 nucleotides agree with TRBD1. This CDR3 spans 15 amino acids. V lost 0 bases and J lost 4; bases outside the gene matches: 3. Germline lookup yields CDR1 SGHRS and CDR2 YFSETQ. DNA for the CDR3: TGCGCCAGCAGCTTGGGACAGGGGGGCGCAGATACGCAGTATTTT. It encodes CASSLGQGGADTQYF. The full variable domain, completed using reference TRBV5-1 and TRBJ2-3, is KAGVTQTPRYLIKTRGQQVTLSCSPISGHRSVSWYQQTPGQGLQFLFEYFSETQRNKGNFPGRFSGRQFSNSRSEMNVSTLELGDSALYLCASSLGQGGADTQYFGPGTRLTVL.

There are a few counts of this clonotype. The chain has TRBV5-1 and TRBJ2-7, with a weak D call TRBD1 (5 bases). This CDR3 has 15 residues. Looked up from germline, CDR1 is SGHRS and CDR2 is YFSETQ. V was cut by 1 base and J by 4 bases, with 15 bases left in between. The CDR3 region is CASSLSGHPLYEQYF. DNA for the CDR3: TGCGCCAGCAGCTTGTCAGGACATCCTCTTTACGAGCAGTACTTC.